This passage covers 17 T cell receptor beta chains from one sample sequenced in a study of technical replicates of blood from a handful of donors. Profiling relied on immunoSEQ multiplex PCR, and the TCRdb table lists in-frame clones only, not all of them. Among around 80,000 clones listed, more than 80% were seen once. Sequencing was done on a sample of T cells isolated from PBMCs. The receptors originated from a human donor in good health.

V gene TRBV28 combines with J gene TRBJ2-7, with D perhaps matching TRBD1 (6 bases). V gave up 8 bases and J gave up 0 bases, with 11 bases separating them. The CDR3 covers 13 residues. The germline V gene encodes CDR1 MDHEN and CDR2 SYDVKM. The DNA of the CDR3 is TGTGCCAGCGGGGGCGCGGGCTCCTACGAGCAGTACTTC. Translation: CASGGAGSYEQYF.

This clone has only a few counts. The chain couples TRBV6-6 to TRBJ2-1; TRBD2 is a possible D gene (6 bases). Trimming stripped 6 bases from V and 0 bases from J, with 15 bases between. Germline V gene data show CDR1 as MNHNY and CDR2 as SVGAGI (reference sequence). The CDR3 length is 16 residues. CDR3 in amino acids: CASSDLRTTSYNEQFF. The CDR3 nucleotides read TGTGCCAGCAGCGACTTGCGGACTACCTCCTACAATGAGCAGTTCTTC.

The chain joins TRBV11-2 to TRBJ2-1; TRBD2 might be the D (5 bases). Per germline, CDR1 SGHAT and CDR2 FQNNGV. The CDR3 has 16 residues. V dropped 5 bases and J dropped 4 bases, with 18 bases sitting between them. The CDR3 bases are TGTGCCAGCAGCCGGATTGGGGAGACGGTTTACAATGAGCAGTTCTTC. It yields the protein CASSRIGETVYNEQFF.

Note on this clone: Mismatch with germline at one junction end may stem from a read error. The V call is TRBV7-6, the J call TRBJ2-5, with 7 bases matching TRBD2. CDR1 and CDR2 (germline): SGHVS, FNYEAQ. The CDR3 has 13 residues. The CDR3 loop is CASNLGREETQYF. CDR3 coding DNA: TGTGCCAGCAACTTAGGGAGGGAAGAGACCCAGTACTTC.

This clone was seen a single time. This sequence joins TRBV6-1 and TRBJ1-2, with 7 bases that match TRBD1. The CDR3 covers 16 residues. Losses at the gene ends were 4 bases for V and 0 bases for J; bases not matched to a gene: 8. Germline CDR1 and CDR2: MNHNS and SASEGT. This chain's CDR3 is CASSARSGTANYGYTF. CDR3 nucleotide sequence: TGTGCCAGCAGTGCCCGATCTGGGACAGCTAACTATGGCTACACCTTC.

J is TRBJ1-5 and V is TRBV19; D possibly corresponds to TRBD1 (6 bases). Germline V gene lookup returns CDR1 LNHDA and CDR2 SQIVND (reference sequence). V lost 9 bases, J lost 2 bases, and 8 bases lay in between. The CDR3 sequence is 12 residues long. The DNA of the CDR3 is TGTGCCAGCAGACAGGGCAATCAGCCCCAGCATTTT. This encodes CASRQGNQPQHF.

The chain joins TRBV27 to TRBJ2-5; 7 positions agree with TRBD1. The CDR3 runs 14 residues. The junction had 8 bases not matched to a gene; V was cut back by 6 bases and J by 4 bases. In germline, CDR1 is MNHEY, CDR2 SMNVEV (reference sequence). The CDR3 DNA reads TGTGCCAGCAGCCTCAAGACAGGGTCAGAGACCCAGTACTTC. Protein sequence: CASSLKTGSETQYF.

The rearrangement links TRBV5-1 to TRBJ2-3; 13 nucleotides match TRBD2. CDR1 is SGHRS and CDR2 is YFSETQ in the germline V gene. The CDR3 runs to 16 residues. With V trimmed by 3 bases and J by 2 bases, 3 bases remained unmatched. CDR3 loop: CASSSGLAGDTDTQYF. For the CDR3, the DNA is TGCGCCAGCAGCTCCGGACTAGCGGGGGACACAGATACGCAGTATTTT.

This chain joins TRBV6-6 and TRBJ1-1; 7 bases line up with TRBD1. The CDR3 sequence is 14 residues long. The V segment lost 9 bases and the J segment 4 bases; nucleotides outside the gene matches: 11. Germline V gene sequence: CDR1 MNHNY, CDR2 SVGAGI (reference sequence). The CDR3 region has the DNA TGTGCCAGTTGGGGACAGTCCGGGAGCACTGAAGCTTTCTTT. Protein sequence: CASWGQSGSTEAFF.

The rearrangement uses TRBV10-1 and TRBJ2-5; 14 positions agree with TRBD2. The CDR3 runs to 16 residues. V lost 0 bases, J lost 4 bases, and 1 base stayed unmatched. The germline V gene has CDR1 WNHNN and CDR2 SYGVQD (reference sequence). CDR3 sequence (DNA): TGCGCCAGCAGTGAGTCCGGGACTAGCGGGAGAGAGACCCAGTACTTC. Protein: CASSESGTSGRETQYF.

J is TRBJ1-1 and V is TRBV4-1; possibly TRBD1 for D (6 bases). CDR3 length: 14 residues. Germline V gives CDR1 MGHRA, CDR2 YSYEKL. Trimming left V 3 bases short and J 5 bases short, with 13 bases between. Here the CDR3 DNA reads TGCGCCAGCAGCCACCCACTCCAGGGGACTGAAGCTTTCTTT. Amino acid sequence: CASSHPLQGTEAFF.

The chain links TRBV4-1 to TRBJ2-3; 8 bases match TRBD2. The germline CDR1 and CDR2 sequences are MGHRA and YSYEKL. The junction had 3 bases not matched to a gene; V was cut back by 0 bases and J by 1 base. The CDR3 covers 16 residues. CDR3 coding DNA: TGCGCCAGCAGCCAAGATTTTAGCGGGGGCACAGATACGCAGTATTTT. It translates to CASSQDFSGGTDTQYF.

This sequence joins TRBV18 and TRBJ1-6, with D maybe TRBD1 (5 bases). Germline CDR1 and CDR2: KGHSH and LQKENI. CDR3 length equals 15 residues. The germline V and J ends were trimmed by 0 bases and 7 bases, with 10 bases remaining between them. This chain's CDR3 is CASSPPPTENSPLHF. CDR3 sequence (DNA): TGTGCCAGCTCACCACCTCCGACAGAGAATTCACCCCTCCACTTT. Full variable domain (outside the CDR3, taken from reference TRBV18 and TRBJ1-6): NAGVMQNPRHLVRRRGQEARLRCSPMKGHSHVYWYRQLPEEGLKFMVYLQKENIIDESGMPKERFSAEFPKEGPSILRIQQVVRGDSAAYFCASSPPPTENSPLHFGNGTRLTVT.

The V call is TRBV5-4, the J call TRBJ1-2, with a weak D call TRBD1 (5 bases). Germline CDR1 is SGHNT and CDR2 is YYREEE (reference sequence). V was clipped by 4 bases and J by 8 bases, with 12 bases between them. The CDR3 has 12 residues. Written as DNA, the CDR3 is TGTGCCAGCAGCCCCCCGGGGGAGGGCTACACCTTC. This encodes CASSPPGEGYTF.

This clone has a single count. The chain couples TRBV5-1 to TRBJ2-1, with 9 bases that match TRBD2. The CDR3 consists of 16 residues. V was pared by 4 bases and J by 0 bases, with 5 bases of the junction left unmatched. Germline CDR1 is SGHRS and CDR2 is YFSETQ. CDR3 residues: CASSPEAGGSYNEQFF. In DNA form, the CDR3 reads TGCGCCAGCAGCCCGGAAGCGGGAGGCTCCTACAATGAGCAGTTCTTC.

The chain joins TRBV6-1 to TRBJ2-1; 11 nucleotides line up with TRBD2. The CDR3 covers 15 residues. CDR1 is MNHNS and CDR2 is SASEGT in the germline V gene. V lost 7 bases, J lost 7 bases, and 9 bases stayed unmatched. CDR3 nucleotides: TGTGCCAGCACTTTGACTAGCGGGACTAGGAATGAGCAGTTCTTC. It codes for CASTLTSGTRNEQFF.

This clone appeared a few times. This rearrangement joins TRBV30 to TRBJ1-1; D gene unclear. CDR1 GTSNPN and CDR2 SVGIG come from the germline V gene (reference sequence). The CDR3 has 11 residues. The V end was cut by 5 bases, the J end by 11 bases, with 15 bases between. CDR3 DNA: TGTGCCTGGCGACAATCATACCCGGCTTTCTTT. The encoded protein is CAWRQSYPAFF.